The 10 T cell receptor beta chains presented below share a single source sample, sequenced in a study of beta chain features in type 1 diabetes. The entirety of the isolated RNA underwent reverse transcription, so expressed TCRB transcripts were sequenced. Here immunoSEQ multiplex PCR was the method, and the copy in TCRdb shows in-frame clones only, minus some. The table shows over 150,000 clones, with about 8.1% occurring only once. Sequenced material: central memory CD4+ T cells from blood. The receptors come from a man younger than 30 in good health.

This clone came up a few times. The V gene is TRBV5-1, the J gene TRBJ2-5; 8 bases line up with TRBD2. CDR3 length: 15 amino acids. J gave up 2 bases and V 5 bases, and 8 bases lay outside the gene matches. CDR1 and CDR2 (germline): SGHRS, YFSETQ. CDR3 nucleotides: TGCGCCAGCAGAAGCGGGAGTTATGAACAAGAGACCCAGTACTTC. It yields the protein CASRSGSYEQETQYF.

The V and J genes are TRBV11-2 and TRBJ2-1, with 8 bases lining up with TRBD2. The CDR3 totals 17 residues. Looked up from germline, CDR1 is SGHAT and CDR2 is FQNNGV. V lost 5 bases and J lost 0; bases outside the gene matches: 9. In DNA form, the CDR3 reads TGTGCCAGCAGCCTCGGGGGGGCAGGAGCCTCCTACAATGAGCAGTTCTTC. It codes for CASSLGGAGASYNEQFF.

The chain employs TRBV7-6 and TRBJ2-7, with 9 positions matching TRBD1. The germline gives CDR1 SGHVS, CDR2 FNYEAQ. This CDR3 spans 18 amino acids. V lost 4 bases and J lost 3; bases outside the gene matches: 16. The CDR3 bases are TGTGCCAGCAGCTCCCTCTCCCCGAGGGGACAGGGCATCTACGAGCAGTACTTC. Translated, it gives CASSSLSPRGQGIYEQYF.

At least ten counts were recorded for this clone. CDR3 loop: CASKKTSANNEQFF. The DNA of the CDR3 is TGTGCCAGTAAAAAGACTAGCGCGAACAATGAGCAGTTCTTC. The chain couples TRBV19 to TRBJ2-1; TRBD2 matches at 8 bases. This CDR3 region has 14 residues. Germline V gene sequence: CDR1 LNHDA, CDR2 SQIVND (reference sequence). J gave up 5 bases and V 7 bases, and 7 bases lay outside the gene matches.

This chain uses TRBV27 with TRBJ2-3; 7 nucleotides align to TRBD2. V lost 4 bases and J lost 5; bases outside the gene matches: 9. CDR1 is MNHEY, CDR2 SMNVEV, per germline (reference sequence). The CDR3 covers 15 residues. This CDR3 is CASSYVGTGGDTQYF. CDR3 in DNA: TGTGCCAGCAGTTACGTTGGGACGGGGGGAGATACGCAGTATTTT.

The table lists this clone with many counts. V and J are TRBV29-1 and TRBJ2-1, with unresolved D. The CDR3 length is 14 residues. V was trimmed by 2 bases and J by 3 bases, leaving 11 bases between them. Germline V gene data show CDR1 as SQVTM and CDR2 as ANQGSEA. The CDR3 reads CSVELENLYNEQFF. CDR3 in DNA: TGCAGCGTTGAATTAGAGAACCTCTACAATGAGCAGTTCTTC.

This clone came up a few times. The gene calls are TRBV5-4 and TRBJ2-3, with D possibly TRBD1 on 6 matching bases. This CDR3 has 16 amino acids. Trimming shortened V by 5 bases and J by 0 bases, and 16 bases separated the two germline ends. Germline CDR1 and CDR2: SGHNT and YYREEE (reference sequence). The CDR3 DNA sequence: TGTGCCAGCAGGGCAACTCAGGGGTCTAGCACAGATACGCAGTATTTT. Its protein product is CASRATQGSSTDTQYF.

At least ten counts were recorded for this clone. Distinct nucleotide sequences in the sample also encode this CDR3. V is TRBV7-2 and J is TRBJ2-7, with a tentative D call TRBD2 (5 bases). Trimming took 5 bases from V and 3 from J, leaving 17 bases between them. The CDR3 runs 15 residues. The V gene's germline CDR1 is SGHTA and CDR2 FQGNSA. CDR3 residues: CASSLRGPGGYEQYF. The DNA of the CDR3 is TGTGCCAGCAGCCTACGGGGTCCGGGCGGCTACGAGCAGTACTTC.

This clone was found a few times. This specimen includes other DNA sequences encoding the same CDR3. V usage is TRBV7-2 and J usage is TRBJ2-7; the D gene is possibly TRBD1 (6 bases). Trimming stripped 3 bases from V and 4 bases from J, with 10 bases between. The CDR3 is 13 residues long. CDR1 is SGHTA, CDR2 FQGNSA, per germline. CDR3: CASSFDRQYEQYF. The CDR3 DNA reads TGTGCCAGCAGCTTTGACAGGCAGTACGAGCAGTACTTC. Combining the CDR3 with reference TRBV7-2 and TRBJ2-7 gives the whole variable domain GAGVSQSPSNKVTEKGKDVELRCDPISGHTALYWYRQSLGQGLEFLIYFQGNSAPDKSGLPSDRFSAERTGGSVSTLTIQRTQQEDSAVYLCASSFDRQYEQYFGPGTRLTVT.

This clone was picked up a small number of times. The chain uses TRBV5-6 and TRBJ2-5; 7 nucleotides agree with TRBD1. Per germline, CDR1 SGHDT and CDR2 YYEEEE. J was trimmed by 4 bases and V by 3 bases; bases with no gene match: 0. The CDR3 covers 12 residues. The CDR3 is CASSWTGETQYF. The CDR3 bases are TGTGCCAGCAGCTGGACAGGAGAGACCCAGTACTTC.